This T cell receptor beta chain was found in a study of T cell responses to AZD1222 COVID-19 vaccine. Study results and caveats: Two AZD1222 administrations were followed by greater Spike-specific TCR breadth and depth.

This CDR3 is 19 amino acids long. Profiling relied on immunoSEQ multiplex PCR, and the TCRdb table lists in-frame clones only, not all of them. The sample consists of approximately 150,000 clones, around 90% of them appearing once. A word on this clone: No antigen is known for it.

Sequences were derived from peripheral blood, sampled 28 days after the second AZD1222 dose. V is TRBV21-1 and J is TRBJ1-2; the table calls TRBD1, which could not be checked here. TRBV21-1 is recorded as a pseudogene. The TCR comes from an adult who received the AZD1222 COVID-19 vaccine. CDR3 in amino acids: CASSKTGDRGKFWGNGYTF. CDR3 coding DNA: TGTGCCAGCAGCAAAACGGGCGACAGGGGGAAGTTTTGGGGTAATGGCTACACCTTC.